The TCR beta chain under discussion was sequenced for a study of shared clonotypes between healthy human individuals (dated by TCRdb to 2020 to 2021). For the study in its entirety: Three men and a couple of women, aged 18 to 49 years, made up the cohort. For each donor, three plates each were used for CD4 naive and CD4 memory, two plates were used for CD8 naive, and one plate was used for CD8 memory. The study deeply sequenced blood TCR repertoires of five healthy adults to estimate repertoire size and the extent of clonotype sharing between individuals. Libraries were prepared and TCR repertoires were sequenced by different laboratories using diverse techniques, in order to increase sequencing depth and limit assay-specific biases. Per donor, leukapheresis produced somewhere between about 0.9 and 9 billion PBMCs. The investigation overall reported the following: Sampling was restricted to blood, and TCR repertoires in tissues likely differ from the TCR repertoires found in blood. Naive subsets generally had larger estimated clonotype richness than memory subsets did. Higher generation probabilities were observed for clonotypes shared by all four sorted-subset donors than for non-shared clonotypes. Across four donors, 5% to 6% of naive CD4, 3% to 3.5% of naive CD8, 2.3% of memory CD4, and 0.4% of memory CD8 clonotypes were shared. Pairwise subsampling led to the expectation that sequencing depth would affect the degree of clonotype sharing among donors. Incomplete sequencing was indicated by rarefaction of sorted-subset datasets, despite the large sequencing depth. The genetic and exposure-history diversity represented was limited by the small number of donors.

Measured from the cysteine to the phenylalanine, the CDR3 is 15 residues long. The kept DNA is CDR3 alone, 45 bases in frame from the first base. Relative to germline, V is missing 2 bases and J is missing 6 bases, with 7 bases of the junction outside any gene match. The germline V gene supplies CDR1 SGHTA and CDR2 FQGNSA. Healthy HIV-negative adults with no recently reported acute infections or vaccinations were included as donors. Every donor was a Caucasian adult residing in Nashville, Tennessee, USA. Magnetic negative selection was used to enrich CD4+ T cells, after which naive cells were positively selected on CD45RA and the negative fraction became the memory subset. After blood collection by leukapheresis, PBMCs were isolated using Ficoll-Histopaque density gradient centrifugation and then cryopreserved in the vapor phase of liquid nitrogen. Analytical flow cytometry was used to check the purity and quantity of every magnetically sorted T cell population. Genomic DNA was isolated from each sorted fraction and quantified by UV absorbance on a Nanodrop 2000c.

Using the deep immunoSEQ assay, multiplex PCR amplified TCR CDR3 regions from genomic DNA. Extracted genomic DNA from each cell subset was spread evenly across all wells of several immunoSEQ 96-well plates, with each plate serving as a replicate. For sorted subsets, about 210 ng of genomic DNA, equivalent to around 31,000 T cell genomes, went into each replicate PCR. The purified libraries were quantified using a Qubit 3.0 fluorometer, sized with a Bioanalyzer 2100, and then quantified again using the KAPA Library Quantification kit. Every immunoSEQ 96-well plate was sequenced on a separate single-read 150-cycle Illumina NextSeq 550 flow cell. Turning to the authors' computational methods: Because only junctional sequences without quality scores were contained in the immunoSEQ output, filtering matching that applied to full-length reads could not be performed. To assign V/J genes and CDR3, sequences were annotated against IMGT germline references using PyIR, a Python wrapper for IgBLAST v1.9. Reads with weak V/J assignments (E-value above 1e-6), missing CDR3, stop codons, out-of-frame junctions, or ambiguous translated residues were removed. V3J clonotypes were defined as sequences sharing the same inferred V gene, J gene, and CDR3 amino acid sequence. Percentage overlap between repertoires was computed as shared unique clonotypes divided by the size of the smaller repertoire. Repertoire richness was assessed with RTK rarefaction, the Chao1 estimator, and Recon v2.1 estimates of unobserved clonotypes. For all TCRbeta clonotypes obtained by the gDNA method from a few donors, generation probabilities were computed with OLGA. TCRdb took over this immuneACCESS table, retaining in-frame rearrangements with V and J assigned. Such tables are incomplete; in checked studies, under half of the missing clones stem from an unresolved V gene, and the remainder is unexplained. For V, J and clone size, that table is used; D and trimming come from the DNA. A total of over 2 million clones appear in this sample, 85% to 95% of them only once. The ten largest clones add up to 0.37% of the sample.

The table lists this clone with a count of one. Its antigen has not been determined. The input lacks base qualities; no much larger clone sits a single base away. The chain was built from TRBV7-2 and TRBJ2-1, with 7 bases in between that match TRBD2. The sequenced sample was naive CD4+ T cells from PBMCs. According to the study, the label for this sample's cell subset or site signals: CD45RA+ positively selected. This clonotype was obtained from a man between 18 and 29 years old in good health. Some clones in this sample may be carry-over from other donors' samples. The CDR3 sequence is CASSLLAVWGNEQFF. The nucleotide sequence reads TGTGCCAGCAGCTTACTAGCGGTTTGGGGCAATGAGCAGTTCTTC.